Each of the 15 T cell receptor beta chains below was sequenced from the same sample in a study of blood T cells in healthy people across ages. Sample-barcoded 5' priming and a J-beta primer mix drove a second PCR of roughly 7 to 11 cycles. TCRdb called the 5' RACE reads again in MiXCR, with one record for every CDR3 protein. The table has some 1,800,000 distinct CDR3 sequences, about 39% seen once; the top ten hold more than 20%. The sequenced material came from blood. These receptors came from a human donor in good health.

This clonotype appeared a few times. The chain uses TRBV4-1 and TRBJ2-3; D assignment may be TRBD1 or TRBD2 (5 bases each). There are 18 residues in the CDR3. V gave up 1 base and J gave up 2 bases, with 19 bases separating them. Germline values: CDR1 MGHRA, CDR2 YSYEKL. The CDR3 region has the DNA TGCGCCAGCAGCCAAGGGGCGCTCTACGGGGCGAACACAGATACGCAGTATTTT. Translated: CASSQGALYGANTDTQYF.

The gene calls are TRBV20-1 and TRBJ2-1, with 8 positions matching TRBD2. The CDR3 runs to 15 residues. Germline V CDR1 and CDR2: DFQATT, SNEGSKA (reference sequence). V was clipped by 0 bases and J by 7 bases; unmatched bases: 8. The chain's CDR3 is CSARERGRGGNEQFF. CDR3 nucleotides: TGCAGTGCTAGAGAACGGGGACGGGGGGGTAATGAGCAGTTCTTC.

The chain couples TRBV4-3 to TRBJ1-2; 8 nucleotides match TRBD1. The CDR3 consists of 16 residues. CDR1 LGHNA and CDR2 YSLEER come from the germline V gene. V lost 0 bases, J lost 4 bases, and 7 bases stayed unmatched. CDR3 coding DNA: TGCGCCAGCAGCCAAGATATCGAAACAGGGGGCTATGGCTACACCTTC. Translating it yields CASSQDIETGGYGYTF.

This clonotype was seen a handful of times. CDR3 in DNA: TGTGCCACCAGCAGAGGCAGAAACACCATATATTTT. The encoded protein is CATSRGRNTIYF. The chain has TRBV15 and TRBJ1-3; D unclear. Germline V gives CDR1 LNHNV, CDR2 YYDKDF (reference sequence). The V gene lost 1 base and the J gene lost 5 bases, with 3 bases spanning the gap. The CDR3 is 12 amino acids.

The chain joins TRBV11-1 to TRBJ1-1, with D possibly matching TRBD1 (5 bases). The V and J ends lost 4 bases and 5 bases respectively, with 17 bases between them. Germline CDR1 is SGHAT and CDR2 is FQDESV (reference sequence). This CDR3 has 15 residues. The CDR3 DNA reads as TGTGCCAGCAGCTCCCAAGGGAGGGGCTGGACTGAAGCTTTCTTT. Protein: CASSSQGRGWTEAFF.

The chain carries TRBV5-1 and TRBJ2-7; 7 nucleotides line up with TRBD1. Germline CDR1 and CDR2: SGHRS and YFSETQ. V was pared by 2 bases and J by 3 bases, with 8 bases of the junction left unmatched. The CDR3 contains 15 residues. The CDR3 protein is CASSFWDSRLYEQYF. In DNA form, the CDR3 reads TGCGCCAGCAGCTTTTGGGACAGCCGACTCTACGAGCAGTACTTC.

V usage is TRBV13 and J usage is TRBJ2-1; D call uncertain. The germline CDR1 and CDR2 sequences are PRHDT and FYEKMQ (reference sequence). V gave up 5 bases and J gave up 4 bases, with 15 bases separating them. This CDR3 is 15 amino acids long. The CDR3 region has the DNA TGTGCCAGCAGCCGTCGTGGGCTCCAATACAATGAGCAGTTCTTC. Translation: CASSRRGLQYNEQFF. The entire variable domain, with the rest obtained from reference TRBV13 and TRBJ2-1, is as follows: AAGVIQSPRHLIKEKRETATLKCYPIPRHDTVYWYQQGPGQDPQFLISFYEKMQSDKGSIPDRFSAQQFSDYHSELNMSSLELGDSALYFCASSRRGLQYNEQFFGPGTRLTVL.

In this sample, this clonotype turned up a few times. The chain combines TRBV7-3 with TRBJ2-1, with 9 positions matching TRBD1. Per the germline V gene, CDR1 is SGHTA and CDR2 is FQGTGA. V was pared by 4 bases and J by 8 bases, with 9 bases of the junction left unmatched. This CDR3 region has 15 residues. DNA for the CDR3: TGTGCCAGCAGCTCCCCCCCGGGACAGGGCGATGAGCAGTTCTTC. This codes for CASSSPPGQGDEQFF.

With regard to this clonotype: Compared with germline, one end of the junction differs, possibly owing to a read error. The chain carries TRBV5-6 and TRBJ2-3, with a possible D match to TRBD1 (6 bases). This CDR3 has 15 residues. Germline CDR1 reads SGHDT; CDR2 reads YYEEEE. The CDR3 here is CASSTTGSFADTRYF. The CDR3 nucleotides are TGTGCCAGCAGCACAACAGGGTCTTTCGCAGATACGCGGTATTTT. The whole variable domain, remainder taken from reference TRBV5-6 and TRBJ2-3, is DAGVTQSPTHLIKTRGQQVTLRCSPKSGHDTVSWYQQALGQGPQFIFQYYEEEERQRGNFPDRFSGHQFPNYSSELNVNALLLGDSALYLCASSTTGSFADTRYFGPGTRLTVL.

This chain joins TRBV14 and TRBJ2-5; D is perhaps TRBD1 or TRBD2 (5 bases each). V was pared by 1 base and J by 1 base, with 10 bases between. This CDR3 region has 15 residues. The germline V gene encodes CDR1 SGHDN and CDR2 FVKESK. The CDR3 here is CASSQVWGIQETQYF. The CDR3 DNA sequence: TGTGCCAGCAGCCAAGTATGGGGGATCCAAGAGACCCAGTACTTC.

This clonotype is a singleton in its sample. The chain couples TRBV7-6 to TRBJ2-3, with D possibly TRBD2 on 6 matching bases. V was pared by 5 bases and J by 2 bases, with 17 bases between. The CDR3 runs 16 residues. In germline, CDR1 is SGHVS, CDR2 FNYEAQ. This CDR3 reads CASSPRDFANTDTQYF. CDR3 DNA sequence: TGTGCCAGCAGCCCCCGGGACTTCGCTAACACAGATACGCAGTATTTT.

As to this clonotype: Since a much larger clone is just one base distant, this may be a read error. The chain uses TRBV29-1 and TRBJ1-2; 8 bases agree with TRBD1. V was pared by 6 bases and J by 4 bases, with 10 bases of the junction left unmatched. CDR1 SQVTM and CDR2 ANQGSEA come from the germline V gene. The CDR3 loop spans 14 amino acids. The CDR3 region is CSVGQSTGGYGYTF. Written as DNA, the CDR3 is TGCAGCGTCGGCCAGAGTACAGGGGGCTATGGCTACACCTTC.

This chain uses TRBV12-3 or TRBV12-4 with TRBJ2-3; 9 nucleotides match TRBD2. The CDR3 is 17 amino acids. The V segment lost 8 bases and the J segment 0 bases; nucleotides outside the gene matches: 12. The CDR3 coding sequence is TGTGCCAGCCGAACTCCAGGGGCGGGAGGGAGCACAGATACGCAGTATTTT. This translates into CASRTPGAGGSTDTQYF.

This clonotype has a handful of counts. V usage is TRBV29-1 and J usage is TRBJ1-2, with D unresolved. Germline V CDR1 and CDR2: SQVTM, ANQGSEA. This CDR3 comprises 12 residues. Trimming took off 0 bases at V and 4 bases at J, with 6 bases between the two ends. This chain's CDR3 is CSVEDGSYGYTF. CDR3 DNA: TGCAGCGTTGAAGATGGCTCCTATGGCTACACCTTC. Filled out from reference TRBV29-1 and TRBJ1-2, the complete variable domain reads SAVISQKPSRDICQRGTSLTIQCQVDSQVTMMFWYRQQPGQSLTLIATANQGSEATYESGFVIDKFPISRPNLTFSTLTVSNMSPEDSSIYLCSVEDGSYGYTFGSGTRLTVV.

The V gene is TRBV12-3 or TRBV12-4, the J gene TRBJ1-1, with a possible D match to TRBD1 (6 bases). The CDR3 extends over 14 amino acids. V lost 7 bases, J lost 11 bases, and 23 bases lay in between. The CDR3 DNA reads as TGTGCCAGCAACGGGGGGCTGTTAGTGGAACCCGCTTTCTTT. It yields the protein CASNGGLLVEPAFF.